This T cell receptor beta chain stems from a study of vaccination effects on CD4 cells after COVID-19 (dated by TCRdb to the early 2020s). For context, the study as a whole: Participants received two doses of either the BNT162b2 or the mRNA-1273 mRNA SARS-CoV-2 vaccine. The study compared SARS-CoV-2 spike-specific CD4+ TCR repertoires before and after mRNA vaccination in COVID-19 convalescent patients and infection-naive vaccine recipients. The Oncomine TCR Beta short-read assay on an Illumina iSeq 100 was used to sequence cultures from other donors in the study. A total of 10 COVID-19 convalescent patients and several SARS-CoV-2-naive healthy vaccine recipients were included in the full study.

The ViraFEST assay stimulated PBMC with viral peptide pools and then used TCR sequencing to identify antigen-specific CD4+ T cell clonotypes by expansion. After around 11 days of culture, CD4+ T cells were isolated with the EasySep CD4+ T cell isolation kit. Healthy vaccine recipients had no prior SARS-CoV-2 infection, confirmed by negative nucleocapsid antibodies before and after vaccination. Some 2 million PBMC per well were cultured in IMDM with about 4.6% human AB serum, 9 to 10 IU/ml IL-2 and gentamicin, plus 10 ug/ml peptides. Half of the culture medium was replaced with fresh IL-2-containing medium on days 3 and 7. Each peptide stimulation condition was cultured in triplicate wells unless otherwise noted. PBMC were separated from whole blood using Ficoll-Paque Plus gradient centrifugation and were then either cryopreserved at -140C or used fresh. The spike proteins of SARS-CoV-2 and of the common cold coronaviruses HCoV-NL63, HCoV-OC43 and HCoV-229E were spanned by overlapping peptide pools. Genomic DNA was extracted from cultured CD4+ T cells with the QIAamp micro DNA kit.

Looking up the germline V gene yields CDR1 SGHAT and CDR2 FQNNGV. The CDR3, from cysteine to phenylalanine, totals 16 residues. Only the CDR3 region is kept as DNA, spanning 48 bases read in frame from base 1. V and J are trimmed by 3 bases and 6 bases, and the gene matches miss 7 bases of the junction. As concerns this clone: The antigen this receptor binds is unknown. The input lacks base qualities; no much larger clone sits a single base away.

Library preparation employed the immunoSEQ multiplex PCR assay. DNA from the CD4+ T cells that had been cultured and isolated underwent TCR beta CDR3 sequencing. In the source study's methods: Non-productive TCR sequences were removed and reads were trimmed to the CDR3 region, keeping CDR3s of at least 7 amino acids. Antigen-specific clonotypes were identified with the MANAFEST web app by comparing expansion in peptide wells against reference cultures. To count as positive, a clone had to show expansion at FDR<0.05 compared with the reference and with all other wells, an odds ratio above 5, and a frequency above 0.1% in two replicate wells. A clonotype was defined as cross-reactive if the clonotype was significantly expanded both in SARS-CoV-2 spike wells and in at least one common cold coronavirus spike condition. Levenshtein distance calculated with the stringdist R package was used to assess CDR3 similarity, and unrooted trees were constructed with ape in R 3.6.1. TCRdb holds this immuneACCESS table with in-frame rearrangements only. Some clones are missing; in checked studies, unresolved V genes explain under half, and the rest has no known cause. That table gives V, J and clone size, and the DNA gave D and trimming. The sample has some 59,000 clones on record, 75% to 90% of them singletons. The top ten clonotypes cover more than 2% of the sample.

Summary of the overall study and its limitations: Clones induced by infection and clones induced by vaccination both contracted markedly at late timepoints after vaccination, which fits with T cell responses waning over time. The study was limited by a small number of convalescent patients and lacked early post-infection timepoints. Among healthy vaccine recipients, nearly all vaccine-induced clones were SARS-CoV-2 mono-reactive, and only 1 of 255 was cross-reactive with common cold coronaviruses.

The chain is made from TRBV11-2 and TRBJ1-6; TRBD1 matches 8 bases in the middle. Here the sequenced sample was CD4+ T cells from PBMCs cultured with HCoV-229E spike peptides, taken before COVID-19 vaccination. The cell subset or site label, as the study defines it: HCoV-229E spike overlapping peptide pool stimulation. The sequence was obtained from a human donor who received a COVID-19 vaccine. The CDR3 loop reads CASSFTGGEGNSPLHF. The nucleotide sequence reads TGTGCCAGCAGCTTCACAGGGGGGGAAGGTAATTCACCCCTCCACTTT. Beyond the CDR3, the reference TRBV11-2 and TRBJ1-6 genes provide the residues; the full variable domain reads: EAGVAQSPRYKIIEKRQSVAFWCNPISGHATLYWYQQILGQGPKLLIQFQNNGVVDDSQLPKDRFSAERLKGVDSTLKIQPAKLEDSAVYLCASSFTGGEGNSPLHFGNGTRLTVT.